This section outlines one T cell receptor (beta chain) sequence together with its context. Its antigen is not known. The data derive from a study of cytomegalovirus exposure and HLA in healthy donors. Study-wide results and caveats: When the data were analyzed later, several of the most significant clusters appeared to be linked to common viral pathogens. The authors enumerated over 150 TCR beta chains as linked to cytomegalovirus. Apparent HLA restriction characterized most CMV-associated TCR beta chains in a later analysis.

Primers: 60 Vbeta forward and 13 Jbeta reverse. Repertoires were generated with immunoSEQ multiplex PCR, while TCRdb's copy carries only in-frame clones and drops some. The sample comprises 150,000 to 200,000 clones, roughly 79% of which are singletons, and roughly 4.9% rests with the top ten. CDR3 length: 14 residues. Trimming at V came to 3 bases and at J to 6 bases, leaving 6 bases not matched to a gene. Germline V gene data show CDR1 as SGHTA and CDR2 as FQGNSA. This clonotype originated in a woman in her late teens or twenties in good health and CMV-seropositive. Sequences were obtained from PBMCs. The gene calls are TRBV7-2 and TRBJ2-7; 9 positions match TRBD2. The CDR3 nucleotides are TGTGCCAGCAGCTTGGCGGGGGGGCCGGGCGAGCAGTACTTC. Its protein is CASSLAGGPGEQYF.